The rows below give T cell receptor beta chains drawn from one sample of a study of a mutant IDH1 vaccine in newly diagnosed glioma. TCRdb keeps only in-frame clones here, not all; method: immunoSEQ multiplex PCR. Of 45,000 to 60,000 clones in the sample, roughly 91% were seen once. No antigens are known for them. The sequences come from PBMCs, collected from a glioma patient whose treatment included an IDH1 peptide vaccine. Receptors were obtained from a woman aged 40 to 50 with glioma. Each CDR3 is given with its conserved first and last residue. Fields, in order: CDR3 protein, CDR3 DNA, J gene, D gene, clone size, V gene. The D gene is left open where the match is weak. Clone size is not always given. Where it is, it says once, few, many or a class for expanded clones.

CDR3aa: CASSSDGGGYGYTF
CDR3nt: TGTGCCAGCAGCTCAGACGGGGGAGGCTATGGCTACACCTTC
j_gene: TRBJ1-2
d_gene: NA
abundance: NA
v_gene: TRBV7-8

CDR3aa: CASSFAEGLGNQPQHF
CDR3nt: TGTGCCAGCAGTTTTGCGGAGGGCTTAGGCAATCAGCCCCAGCATTTT
j_gene: TRBJ1-5
d_gene: NA
abundance: few
v_gene: TRBV28

CDR3aa: CSVRGVIAKNIQYF
CDR3nt: TGCAGCGTACGAGGTGTGATAGCCAAAAACATTCAGTACTTC
j_gene: TRBJ2-4
d_gene: NA
abundance: once
v_gene: TRBV29-1

CDR3aa: CASSLGTGNRFYTEAFF
CDR3nt: TGTGCCAGCAGCTTGGGGACAGGCAACCGGTTCTACACTGAAGCTTTCTTT
j_gene: TRBJ1-1
d_gene: TRBD1
abundance: NA
v_gene: TRBV7-9

CDR3aa: CASSLLSLQETQYF
CDR3nt: TGTGCCAGCAGCCTCTTGTCGCTCCAAGAGACCCAGTACTTC
j_gene: TRBJ2-5
d_gene: NA
abundance: NA
v_gene: TRBV7-9

CDR3aa: CASSVGWGEQDVLTF
CDR3nt: TGTGCCAGCAGCGTAGGATGGGGGGAGCAGGACGTCCTGACTTTC
j_gene: TRBJ2-6
d_gene: NA
abundance: NA
v_gene: TRBV7-8

CDR3aa: CASSQGTGVYNEQFF
CDR3nt: TGCGCCAGCAGCCAAGGTACAGGGGTCTACAATGAGCAGTTCTTC
j_gene: TRBJ2-1
d_gene: TRBD1
abundance: once
v_gene: TRBV4-3

CDR3aa: CASSPREGTDTQYF
CDR3nt: TGCGCCAGCAGCCCCCGGGAGGGGACAGATACGCAGTATTTT
j_gene: TRBJ2-3
d_gene: TRBD2
abundance: NA
v_gene: TRBV4-1

CDR3aa: CASSSDRGLTEAFF
CDR3nt: TGTGCCAGCAGTTCCGACAGGGGTCTGACTGAAGCTTTCTTT
j_gene: TRBJ1-1
d_gene: TRBD1
abundance: NA
v_gene: TRBV27

CDR3aa: CASSSPDGAYEQYF
CDR3nt: TGTGCCAGCAGCTCCCCCGATGGGGCTTACGAGCAGTACTTC
j_gene: TRBJ2-7
d_gene: NA
abundance: NA
v_gene: TRBV7-9

CDR3aa: CAISEGTTNYGYTF
CDR3nt: TGTGCCATCAGTGAGGGCACAACTAACTATGGCTACACCTTC
j_gene: TRBJ1-2
d_gene: NA
abundance: NA
v_gene: TRBV10-3

CDR3aa: CASQWQLNTGELFF
CDR3nt: TGTGCCAGTCAGTGGCAGCTGAACACCGGGGAGCTGTTTTTT
j_gene: TRBJ2-2
d_gene: NA
abundance: NA
v_gene: TRBV19

CDR3aa: CASSLPAGTNTEAFF
CDR3nt: TGCGCCAGCAGCTTGCCGGCAGGGACGAACACTGAAGCTTTCTTT
j_gene: TRBJ1-1
d_gene: NA
abundance: NA
v_gene: TRBV5-1

CDR3aa: CSASPGDEQFF
CDR3nt: TGCAGTGCTAGCCCAGGGGATGAGCAGTTCTTC
j_gene: TRBJ2-1
d_gene: NA
abundance: NA
v_gene: TRBV20-1

CDR3aa: CASSQARTSGSVNEQFF
CDR3nt: TGTGCCAGCAGCCAAGCCCGGACTAGCGGGAGTGTTAATGAGCAGTTCTTC
j_gene: TRBJ2-1
d_gene: TRBD2
abundance: NA
v_gene: TRBV14

CDR3aa: CASSVRGGVGTGELFF
CDR3nt: TGCGCCAGCAGTGTACGGGGGGGGGTAGGAACCGGGGAGCTGTTTTTT
j_gene: TRBJ2-2
d_gene: TRBD2
abundance: NA
v_gene: TRBV10-1

CDR3aa: CTSLRGGAHEQYF
CDR3nt: TGCACCAGCCTCCGAGGGGGAGCGCACGAGCAGTACTTC
j_gene: TRBJ2-7
d_gene: NA
abundance: few
v_gene: TRBV1

CDR3aa: CASSIGGNEQYF
CDR3nt: TGTGCCAGCAGCATAGGGGGCAACGAGCAGTACTTC
j_gene: TRBJ2-7
d_gene: TRBD1
abundance: NA
v_gene: TRBV7-9

CDR3aa: CSADPGGRNEQFF
CDR3nt: TGCAGCGCTGACCCAGGGGGAAGGAATGAGCAGTTCTTC
j_gene: TRBJ2-1
d_gene: TRBD1
abundance: NA
v_gene: TRBV29-1

CDR3aa: CASSLSRTVGLNGYTF
CDR3nt: TGTGCCAGCAGTTTATCGAGGACAGTGGGGCTTAATGGCTACACCTTC
j_gene: TRBJ1-2
d_gene: NA
abundance: NA
v_gene: TRBV27

CDR3aa: CASRTRYREQPQHF
CDR3nt: TGTGCCAGCAGGACAAGGTATAGGGAACAGCCCCAGCATTTT
j_gene: TRBJ1-5
d_gene: NA
abundance: NA
v_gene: TRBV28

CDR3aa: CASSEAGPYEQYF
CDR3nt: TGTGCCAGCAGTGAAGCGGGGCCCTACGAGCAGTACTTC
j_gene: TRBJ2-7
d_gene: NA
abundance: NA
v_gene: TRBV6-1

CDR3aa: CAKFRGYTF
CDR3nt: TGTGCCAAATTTAGGGGCTACACCTTC
j_gene: TRBJ1-2
d_gene: NA
abundance: NA
v_gene: TRBV25-1

CDR3aa: CASSQEAGLSTDTQYF
CDR3nt: TGTGCCAGCAGCCAAGAGGCAGGTCTTAGCACAGATACGCAGTATTTT
j_gene: TRBJ2-3
d_gene: NA
abundance: once
v_gene: TRBV4-2

CDR3aa: CASSEPRQETQYF
CDR3nt: TGTGCCAGCAGTGAACCAAGACAAGAGACCCAGTACTTC
j_gene: TRBJ2-5
d_gene: NA
abundance: NA
v_gene: TRBV2

CDR3aa: CASSQDAGSYEQYF
CDR3nt: TGCGCCAGCAGCCAAGACGCCGGGTCCTACGAGCAGTACTTC
j_gene: TRBJ2-7
d_gene: NA
abundance: NA
v_gene: TRBV4-1

CDR3aa: CATGGRAYTGELFF
CDR3nt: TGTGCCACCGGTGGGAGGGCCTACACCGGGGAGCTGTTTTTT
j_gene: TRBJ2-2
d_gene: TRBD2
abundance: NA
v_gene: TRBV28

CDR3aa: CASSYTGGDGYTF
CDR3nt: TGTGCCAGCAGTTACACAGGGGGCGATGGCTACACCTTC
j_gene: TRBJ1-2
d_gene: TRBD1
abundance: NA
v_gene: TRBV6-6

CDR3aa: CASSLPTGVNTEAFF
CDR3nt: TGCGCCAGCAGCTTACCGACAGGGGTCAACACTGAAGCTTTCTTT
j_gene: TRBJ1-1
d_gene: TRBD1
abundance: NA
v_gene: TRBV5-1

CDR3aa: CASSLSYEQYF
CDR3nt: TGTGCCAGCAGCCTCTCCTACGAGCAGTACTTC
j_gene: TRBJ2-7
d_gene: NA
abundance: NA
v_gene: TRBV7-2

CDR3aa: CAWSPRTDTQYF
CDR3nt: TGTGCCTGGAGTCCCCGGACAGATACGCAGTATTTT
j_gene: TRBJ2-3
d_gene: NA
abundance: NA
v_gene: TRBV30

CDR3aa: CASSPQLEPIGYGYTF
CDR3nt: TGTGCCAGCAGCCCTCAGTTGGAACCCATTGGCTATGGCTACACCTTC
j_gene: TRBJ1-2
d_gene: NA
abundance: once
v_gene: TRBV9

CDR3aa: CASSPLDRVYGYTF
CDR3nt: TGCGCCAGCAGTCCACTGGACAGGGTCTATGGCTACACCTTC
j_gene: TRBJ1-2
d_gene: TRBD1
abundance: NA
v_gene: TRBV10-2

CDR3aa: CASSISGLSYEQYF
CDR3nt: TGTGCCAGCAGCATAAGCGGGCTCTCCTACGAGCAGTACTTC
j_gene: TRBJ2-7
d_gene: NA
abundance: NA
v_gene: TRBV7-2

CDR3aa: CAISGAGLNTEAFF
CDR3nt: TGTGCCATCAGTGGCGCGGGGCTGAACACTGAAGCTTTCTTT
j_gene: TRBJ1-1
d_gene: NA
abundance: NA
v_gene: TRBV10-3

CDR3aa: CASSHSWTVANYGYTF
CDR3nt: TGCGCCAGCAGCCATTCTTGGACAGTCGCAAACTATGGCTACACCTTC
j_gene: TRBJ1-2
d_gene: NA
abundance: NA
v_gene: TRBV4-1

CDR3aa: CAIRGSLGGNLNEQFF
CDR3nt: TGTGCCATCCGAGGTTCTCTCGGGGGGAATTTGAATGAGCAGTTCTTC
j_gene: TRBJ2-1
d_gene: TRBD2
abundance: few
v_gene: TRBV10-3

CDR3aa: CAIRRDATTPYEQYF
CDR3nt: TGTGCCATCAGGCGGGACGCAACCACCCCCTACGAGCAGTACTTC
j_gene: TRBJ2-7
d_gene: NA
abundance: NA
v_gene: TRBV10-3

CDR3aa: CASNLGLAGNRNEQFF
CDR3nt: TGTGCCAGCAACCTTGGACTAGCGGGAAATAGAAATGAGCAGTTCTTC
j_gene: TRBJ2-1
d_gene: TRBD2
abundance: NA
v_gene: TRBV7-8

CDR3aa: CASSLQGTPAYEQYF
CDR3nt: TGCGCCAGCAGCCTGCAGGGAACCCCGGCCTACGAGCAGTACTTC
j_gene: TRBJ2-7
d_gene: NA
abundance: NA
v_gene: TRBV4-1

CDR3aa: CASRKRVEAYEQYF
CDR3nt: TGTGCCAGCAGGAAGCGGGTCGAGGCCTACGAGCAGTACTTC
j_gene: TRBJ2-7
d_gene: NA
abundance: NA
v_gene: TRBV27

CDR3aa: CASTYERGAAEAFF
CDR3nt: TGTGCCAGCACCTACGAGCGGGGAGCCGCTGAAGCTTTCTTT
j_gene: TRBJ1-1
d_gene: NA
abundance: NA
v_gene: TRBV7-8

CDR3aa: CASSRGQEKGTF
CDR3nt: TGTGCCAGCAGTCGCGGGCAGGAGAAAGGGACCTTC
j_gene: TRBJ1-2
d_gene: NA
abundance: NA
v_gene: TRBV2

CDR3aa: CASSDSGTKNEKLFF
CDR3nt: TGTGCCAGCAGTGACTCGGGGACTAAAAATGAAAAACTGTTTTTT
j_gene: TRBJ1-4
d_gene: NA
abundance: NA
v_gene: TRBV2

CDR3aa: CASSTGLAAVSQFYNEQFF
CDR3nt: TGCGCCAGCAGCACGGGACTAGCGGCGGTATCACAATTTTACAATGAGCAGTTCTTC
j_gene: TRBJ2-1
d_gene: TRBD2
abundance: NA
v_gene: TRBV5-1

CDR3aa: CASSLKPGQGSQETQYF
CDR3nt: TGTGCCAGCAGCTTAAAACCGGGACAGGGGAGTCAAGAGACCCAGTACTTC
j_gene: TRBJ2-5
d_gene: TRBD1
abundance: NA
v_gene: TRBV11-2

CDR3aa: CASSYGGQGAWGYTF
CDR3nt: TGTGCCAGCAGTTACGGAGGACAGGGGGCGTGGGGCTACACCTTC
j_gene: TRBJ1-2
d_gene: TRBD1
abundance: NA
v_gene: TRBV6-5

CDR3aa: CASSQQTGVDYGYTF
CDR3nt: TGTGCCAGCAGCCAGCAGACAGGGGTGGACTATGGCTACACCTTC
j_gene: TRBJ1-2
d_gene: TRBD1
abundance: NA
v_gene: TRBV4-2

CDR3aa: CASSWWGTEAFF
CDR3nt: TGTGCCAGCAGTTGGTGGGGGACTGAAGCTTTCTTT
j_gene: TRBJ1-1
d_gene: NA
abundance: NA
v_gene: TRBV28

CDR3aa: CASSQDTPAGEQFF
CDR3nt: TGCGCCAGCAGCCAAGATACTCCGGCGGGTGAGCAGTTCTTC
j_gene: TRBJ2-1
d_gene: NA
abundance: NA
v_gene: TRBV4-1

CDR3aa: CASSPPLGGWDEQYF
CDR3nt: TGTGCCAGCTCACCACCGTTAGGGGGGTGGGACGAGCAGTACTTC
j_gene: TRBJ2-7
d_gene: NA
abundance: NA
v_gene: TRBV18